The clone carrying this T cell receptor beta chain was found many times. These data belong to a study of neurological immune-mediated disorders. Trimming took 3 bases from V and 4 from J, leaving 10 bases between them. The CDR3 length is 13 residues. Germline V gene data show CDR1 as MNHEY and CDR2 as SMNVEV (reference sequence). Specified time point: longitudinal time-point 2. Via MiXCR, TCRdb re-called the 5' RACE reads, giving one row per CDR3 protein. The sample carries over 55,000 distinct CDR3 sequences, roughly 10% recorded once. What was sequenced was PBMCs. The sequence came from a man in his thirties or forties in good health. The chain employs TRBV27 and TRBJ2-7; the D gene could be TRBD1 or TRBD2 (5 bases each). CDR3 protein: CASSFLGAYEQYF. The CDR3 bases are TGTGCCAGCAGTTTCCTCGGGGCGTACGAGCAGTACTTC.